The 21 T cell receptor beta chains given below trace back to one sample, sequenced in a study of beta chain features in type 1 diabetes. As every portion of the isolated RNA was reverse transcribed, the sequencing read expressed TCRB transcripts. Sequencing was performed with immunoSEQ multiplex PCR; in TCRdb, only in-frame clones are kept and a portion is missing. The data show 240,000 or so clones, with 68% seen just once and 0.053% held by the top ten. The sequencing input was naive CD4+ T cells from blood. The receptor set was obtained from a man aged 30 to 39 in good health.

The chain has TRBV2 and TRBJ1-3; D gene ambiguous. Germline-derived CDR1 and CDR2 are SNHLY and FYNNEI. V was clipped by 4 bases and J by 0 bases, with 4 bases between them. The CDR3 is 13 amino acids. The CDR3 sequence: CASSGVSGNTIYF. DNA for the CDR3: TGTGCCAGCAGTGGAGTCTCTGGAAACACCATATATTTT. The full variable domain, its missing parts supplied by reference TRBV2 and TRBJ1-3, is EPEVTQTPSHQVTQMGQEVILRCVPISNHLYFYWYRQILGQKVEFLVSFYNNEISEKSEIFDDQFSVERPDGSNFTLKIRSTKLEDSAMYFCASSGVSGNTIYFGEGSWLTVV.

V is TRBV30 and J is TRBJ2-1, with 7 bases lining up with TRBD2. V lost 0 bases to trimming and J lost 8 bases; unmatched junction nucleotides: 10. CDR3 length equals 15 residues. Germline V gene sequence: CDR1 GTSNPN, CDR2 SVGIG (reference sequence). CDR3 loop: CAWSVAATSIDEQFF. DNA of the CDR3: TGTGCCTGGAGTGTCGCCGCGACTAGCATCGATGAGCAGTTCTTC.

V usage is TRBV7-9 and J usage is TRBJ2-1; 8 positions match TRBD2. Germline V gene lookup returns CDR1 SEHNR and CDR2 FQNEAQ (reference sequence). J lost 8 bases, V lost 5 bases, and 11 bases had no gene match. The CDR3 consists of 15 residues. The CDR3 sequence is CASSRTSGPLDEQFF. As DNA, the CDR3 is TGTGCCAGCAGCCGCACTAGCGGCCCTTTGGATGAGCAGTTCTTC.

This clone was observed a handful of times. The rearrangement joins TRBV25-1 to TRBJ2-7; possibly TRBD1 for D (6 bases). The V gene lost 5 bases and the J gene lost 4 bases, with 15 bases spanning the gap. Germline assignment: CDR1 MGHDK and CDR2 SYGVNS. This CDR3 has 14 amino acids. The CDR3 loop reads CASSLNRESYEQYF. The CDR3 DNA follows: TGTGCCAGCAGTCTTAACAGGGAATCTTACGAGCAGTACTTC.

This chain uses TRBV14 with TRBJ2-1; D unresolved. CDR3 length: 13 residues. The V end was cut by 0 bases, the J end by 7 bases, with 7 bases between. CDR1 SGHDN and CDR2 FVKESK come from the germline V gene. The CDR3 region is CASSQDEWNEQFF. The CDR3 DNA follows: TGTGCCAGCAGCCAAGATGAATGGAATGAGCAGTTCTTC.

This chain uses TRBV7-2 with TRBJ2-7; possible D gene TRBD2, 5 bases. The CDR3 sequence is 15 residues long. CDR1 and CDR2 from the germline V gene are SGHTA and FQGNSA. Trimming took off 5 bases at V and 0 bases at J, with 14 bases between the two ends. DNA of the CDR3: TGTGCCAGCAGCCCTGGGGTAGCGAGCTCCTACGAGCAGTACTTC. It is translated as CASSPGVASSYEQYF.

This clone was found a few times. The chain recombines TRBV20-1 with TRBJ1-2, with a weak D call TRBD1 (6 bases). The CDR3 is made up of 11 amino acids. Germline V lookup: CDR1 DFQATT, CDR2 SNEGSKA (reference sequence). Trimming took 4 bases from V and 7 from J, leaving 10 bases between them. The CDR3 loop is CSAIHRVGYTF. The CDR3 DNA reads as TGCAGTGCTATTCACAGGGTTGGCTACACCTTC.

V and J are TRBV7-9 and TRBJ2-3; D is uncertain. Trimming left V 5 bases short and J 0 bases short, with 9 bases between. The germline V gene encodes CDR1 SEHNR and CDR2 FQNEAQ (reference sequence). There are 14 residues in the CDR3. Here the CDR3 reads CASSPPTSTDTQYF. CDR3 coding DNA: TGTGCCAGCAGCCCACCGACCAGCACAGATACGCAGTATTTT.

The chain recombines TRBV5-6 with TRBJ2-7; D call uncertain. Germline V gene lookup returns CDR1 SGHDT and CDR2 YYEEEE. This CDR3 is built from 12 residues. Trimming shortened V by 2 bases and J by 1 base, and 4 bases separated the two germline ends. CDR3 nucleotide sequence: TGTGCCAGCAGCTTCCGTTCCTACGAGCAGTACTTC. Protein: CASSFRSYEQYF. Variable domain in full (rest from reference TRBV5-6 and TRBJ2-7): DAGVTQSPTHLIKTRGQQVTLRCSPKSGHDTVSWYQQALGQGPQFIFQYYEEEERQRGNFPDRFSGHQFPNYSSELNVNALLLGDSALYLCASSFRSYEQYFGPGTRLTVT.

Notes on this clone: Other nucleotide sequences in the sample specify the same CDR3. The rearrangement joins TRBV29-1 to TRBJ1-1; no clear D gene. The CDR3 is 13 amino acids. Germline lookup yields CDR1 SQVTM and CDR2 ANQGSEA. V lost 3 bases to trimming and J lost 2 bases, with 10 bases between them. CDR3 loop: CSVERQLNTEAFF. In DNA form, the CDR3 reads TGCAGCGTTGAGAGGCAGTTAAACACTGAAGCTTTCTTT.

The V and J genes are TRBV30 and TRBJ1-5; D unclear. The CDR3 loop spans 16 amino acids. V lost 4 bases to trimming and J lost 4 bases, with 20 bases between them. Germline lookup yields CDR1 GTSNPN and CDR2 SVGIG (reference sequence). CDR3 residues: CAWMRNPLPGNQPQHF. CDR3 sequence (DNA): TGTGCCTGGATGCGAAACCCCCTCCCGGGAAATCAGCCCCAGCATTTT.

CDR3 in DNA: TGTGCCAGCAGCGGACAGGGTTCCCTCTCCTACAATGAGCAGTTCTTC. This encodes CASSGQGSLSYNEQFF. The V call is TRBV7-9, the J call TRBJ2-1; 8 bases are a match to TRBD1. CDR1 SEHNR and CDR2 FQNEAQ come from the germline V gene (reference sequence). This CDR3 region has 16 residues. Trimming cost V 5 bases and J 0 bases; bases outside gene matches: 6.

The V call is TRBV29-1, the J call TRBJ1-2; D remains ambiguous. Germline V gene lookup returns CDR1 SQVTM and CDR2 ANQGSEA. The CDR3 is 12 residues long. V lost 7 bases and J lost 2, with 11 bases in between. The CDR3: CSGGRTNYGYTF. In DNA, the CDR3 is TGCAGCGGTGGGCGCACCAACTATGGCTACACCTTC.

The rearrangement links TRBV30 to TRBJ1-1; no clear D gene. This CDR3 is built from 13 residues. V lost 3 bases and J 1 base, leaving 9 bases between the germline ends. CDR1 is GTSNPN, CDR2 SVGIG, per germline (reference sequence). CDR3 loop: CAWSFRKNTEAFF. The CDR3 DNA follows: TGTGCCTGGAGCTTCAGGAAGAACACTGAAGCTTTCTTT.

This clone turned up a few times. The chain joins TRBV30 to TRBJ1-5; D is unresolved. In germline, CDR1 is GTSNPN, CDR2 SVGIG (reference sequence). V was pared by 1 base and J by 4 bases, with 11 bases between. The CDR3 loop spans 14 amino acids. The CDR3 bases are TGTGCCTGGAGTGGCCCGACACAGAATCAGCCCCAGCATTTT. Its protein is CAWSGPTQNQPQHF.

The genes are TRBV7-9 and TRBJ1-3; TRBD1 is a possible D gene (6 bases). This CDR3 region has 15 residues. V lost 4 bases and J 8 bases, leaving 18 bases between the germline ends. Per the germline V gene, CDR1 is SEHNR and CDR2 is FQNEAQ (reference sequence). The CDR3, as DNA: TGTGCCAGCAGCTCCGAAGGTGGGGGGCGGGACACCATATATTTT. Protein product: CASSSEGGGRDTIYF.

The J gene is TRBJ2-7, the V gene TRBV15; perhaps TRBD1 as D (5 bases). CDR1 is LNHNV, CDR2 YYDKDF, per germline (reference sequence). The CDR3 is made up of 17 amino acids. With 1 base removed from V and 9 bases from J, the gap between germline ends came to 25 bases. The CDR3: CATSRVLGTPLGDGQYF. The CDR3, as DNA: TGTGCCACCAGCAGAGTGTTGGGAACACCATTAGGGGATGGGCAGTACTTC.

The gene calls are TRBV7-9 and TRBJ2-7; D may match TRBD1 or TRBD2 (6 bases each). V lost 5 bases and J lost 6, with 20 bases in between. Germline V CDR1 and CDR2: SEHNR, FQNEAQ (reference sequence). The CDR3 consists of 15 residues. CDR3 protein: CASSLGQTSFVEQYF. CDR3 DNA: TGTGCCAGCAGCCTCGGACAGACTAGTTTCGTCGAGCAGTACTTC.

The chain joins TRBV30 to TRBJ2-1; 8 positions agree with TRBD2. The V and J ends lost 7 bases and 2 bases, in that order; junction bases with no gene match: 13. This CDR3 contains 16 residues. In germline, CDR1 is GTSNPN, CDR2 SVGIG (reference sequence). CDR3 sequence: CASKRVGLAAYNEQFF. Here the CDR3 DNA reads TGTGCCTCAAAGAGGGTCGGACTAGCTGCCTACAATGAGCAGTTCTTC.

The chain joins TRBV7-6 to TRBJ2-1; D is possibly TRBD1 or TRBD2 (7 bases each). V was cut by 4 bases and J by 9 bases, with 16 bases left in between. The CDR3 contains 14 residues. The germline gives CDR1 SGHVS, CDR2 FNYEAQ. This chain's CDR3 is CASSSREGAAEQFF. CDR3 coding DNA: TGTGCCAGCAGCTCCAGGGAGGGGGCCGCTGAGCAGTTCTTC.

CDR3 sequence (DNA): TGTGCCAGCAGCCCATACAGCGGTAATAGGGAGACCCAGTACTTC. Its protein product is CASSPYSGNRETQYF. The chain combines TRBV13 with TRBJ2-5; D perhaps matches TRBD2 (5 bases). The V gene lost 5 bases and the J gene lost 5 bases, with 18 bases spanning the gap. The germline gives CDR1 PRHDT, CDR2 FYEKMQ (reference sequence). The CDR3 consists of 15 residues.